This TCR beta chain derives from a study of blood T cell repertoires in COVID-19. Turning to the study itself: COVID-19 samples collected from the United States, Italy and Spain covered acute and convalescent phases.

The CDR3 extends over 14 amino acids. CDR1 and CDR2 (germline): LNHDA, SQIVND (reference sequence). The V gene end was trimmed by 7 bases and the J gene end by 7 bases; junction bases not matched to a gene: 8. Seattle enrolled patients during active infection and tracked them longitudinally. In the study's own analysis: Reference gene primers were amplified, and this amplification served to estimate nucleated cell counts. Here immunoSEQ multiplex PCR was the method, and the copy in TCRdb shows in-frame clones only, minus some. V and J calls and clone size are copied from that table; D and trimming were computed from the DNA. The table includes more than 300,000 clones, over 85% detected once.

The V and J genes are TRBV19 and TRBJ2-1; TRBD1 aligns across 9 bases. The sample was peripheral blood. The source is a woman aged 25 to 39 with COVID-19, enrolled during active disease. In DNA, the CDR3 is TGTGCCAGTAAAGTTCAACAGGGGGCTAATGAGCAGTTCTTC. Translation gives CASKVQQGANEQFF.